This record covers a single T cell receptor beta chain. These data come from a study of cytomegalovirus exposure and HLA in healthy donors. V lost 7 bases and J lost 4; bases outside the gene matches: 7. The CDR3 contains 14 residues. In germline, CDR1 is SGHDT, CDR2 YYEEEE. 60 Vbeta and 13 Jbeta primers were used in PCR. Some clones are missing from TCRdb's copy, which holds only in-frame ones; the method was immunoSEQ multiplex PCR. The table has about 220,000 clones, about 77% seen once. The sequenced material came from PBMCs. The source of this sequence is a woman in her 30s in good health and CMV-seronegative. The chain recombines TRBV5-6 with TRBJ2-1; 8 bases map to TRBD1. In DNA, the CDR3 is TGTGCCAGCCTACAGGGGGTTGGTTACAATGAGCAGTTCTTC. This translates into CASLQGVGYNEQFF.